This passage covers 25 T cell receptor beta chains from one sample sequenced in a study of T-cell memory formation after mild COVID-19. TCRdb independently ran MiXCR on the 5' RACE reads; one entry per CDR3 protein. The table lists 350,000 to 500,000 distinct CDR3 sequences, more than 15% of them singletons. The sequencing sample was made of PBMCs or a T cell subset sorted from them (not recorded which). The source of these receptors is a man in his late teens or twenties who had mild COVID-19 (a few samples of this study predate the infection). Cell type and time point are not known.

This clonotype was seen only a few times. The chain combines TRBV10-3 with TRBJ2-7; D gene unclear. Trimming took off 6 bases at V and 3 bases at J, with 9 bases between the two ends. The CDR3 has 12 amino acids. CDR1 and CDR2 from the germline V gene are ENHRY and SYGVKD. In DNA, the CDR3 is TGTGCCATCAGCGGGTCGGGCTACGAGCAGTACTTC. Amino acids: CAISGSGYEQYF.

The CDR3 region is CASSLGQGAGANVLTF. CDR3 nucleotides: TGCGCCAGCAGCTTGGGACAGGGAGCTGGGGCCAACGTCCTGACTTTC. The chain uses TRBV5-1 and TRBJ2-6; TRBD1 matches at 7 bases. The CDR3 runs 16 residues. V gave up 0 bases and J gave up 2 bases; unmatched junction bases: 2. Germline V CDR1 and CDR2: SGHRS, YFSETQ.

The chain uses TRBV7-9 and TRBJ1-2; 7 bases map to TRBD1. With 8 bases clipped from V and 4 bases from J, the junction kept 10 bases outside the gene matches. Per the germline V gene, CDR1 is SEHNR and CDR2 is FQNEAQ (reference sequence). The CDR3 totals 14 residues. In DNA, the CDR3 is TGTGCCAGCGGCAGACAGGGCCCCGTCTATGGCTACACCTTC. It codes for CASGRQGPVYGYTF.

The chain has TRBV7-2 and TRBJ1-5; D gene unclear. Between the trimmed V and J ends, which lost 2 bases and 7 bases, there was a span of 15 bases. In germline, CDR1 is SGHTA, CDR2 FQGNSA. This CDR3 has 15 amino acids. In DNA form, the CDR3 reads TGTGCCAGCAGCTTAACCGGCGGGAGGGTGCAGCCCCAGCATTTT. This gives the protein CASSLTGGRVQPQHF. Combining the CDR3 with reference TRBV7-2 and TRBJ1-5 gives the whole variable domain GAGVSQSPSNKVTEKGKDVELRCDPISGHTALYWYRQSLGQGLEFLIYFQGNSAPDKSGLPSDRFSAERTGGSVSTLTIQRTQQEDSAVYLCASSLTGGRVQPQHFGDGTRLSIL.

The rearrangement joins TRBV20-1 to TRBJ2-2; D ambiguous. CDR1 is DFQATT, CDR2 SNEGSKA, per germline (reference sequence). V lost 4 bases, J lost 4 bases, and 16 bases lay in between. This CDR3 region has 15 residues. For the CDR3, the DNA is TGCAGTGCTACGAATCCTCGCGGCCGCACCGGGGAGCTGTTTTTT. This codes for CSATNPRGRTGELFF.

This chain joins TRBV6-2 or TRBV6-3 and TRBJ2-1; 9 bases fit TRBD2. The V gene end was trimmed by 2 bases and the J gene end by 0 bases; junction bases not matched to a gene: 2. The CDR3 sequence is 16 residues long. The germline V gene encodes CDR1 MNHEY and CDR2 SVGEGT. CDR3 residues: CASSYVSGGSYNEQFF. The CDR3 DNA follows: TGTGCCAGCAGTTACGTTAGCGGGGGCTCCTACAATGAGCAGTTCTTC.

This clonotype was detected only a few times. The chain uses TRBV2 and TRBJ2-7, with 9 bases identical to TRBD1. Germline CDR1 is SNHLY and CDR2 is FYNNEI. After removal of 8 bases from V and 3 bases from J, the junction contained 2 bases not matched to a gene. The CDR3 contains 12 residues. The CDR3 reads CASGDRVYEQYV. In nucleotides, the CDR3 is TGTGCCAGCGGGGACAGGGTCTACGAGCAGTACGTC.

This clonotype showed up many times. The chain links TRBV7-2 to TRBJ2-3, with a possible D match to TRBD2 (6 bases). The germline gives CDR1 SGHTA, CDR2 FQGNSA. The CDR3 loop spans 15 amino acids. V was shortened by 1 base and J by 4 bases, with 12 bases between the two germline ends. This CDR3 reads CASSLGAGLADTQYF. In nucleotides, the CDR3 is TGTGCCAGCAGCTTAGGGGCGGGGTTGGCAGATACGCAGTATTTT.

This clonotype occurred a few times. This chain connects TRBV4-2 to TRBJ2-2; the D gene is possibly TRBD2 (6 bases). From germline, CDR1 is LGHNA and CDR2 YNFKEQ. V lost 3 bases to trimming and J lost 0 bases, with 14 bases between them. This CDR3 has 17 residues. The CDR3 DNA reads TGTGCCAGCAGCCAGGAAGGGAGGACGGCGAACACCGGGGAGCTGTTTTTT. Its translation is CASSQEGRTANTGELFF.

This clonotype was observed a few times. This sequence joins TRBV7-8 and TRBJ2-1; the D gene is possibly TRBD2 (6 bases). Trimming took off 4 bases at V and 7 bases at J, with 17 bases between the two ends. The CDR3 is made up of 15 amino acids. Germline V gene data show CDR1 as SGHVS and CDR2 as FQNEAQ. The DNA of the CDR3 is TGTGCCAGCAGCTACATAAAGGGGACTGGAAATGAGCAGTTCTTC. It translates to CASSYIKGTGNEQFF.

This chain connects TRBV20-1 to TRBJ2-4; tentatively, D is TRBD2 (6 bases). The CDR3 is made up of 12 amino acids. CDR1 is DFQATT, CDR2 SNEGSKA, per germline (reference sequence). V lost 0 bases to trimming and J lost 8 bases, with 8 bases between them. CDR3 protein: CSARDSGDIQYF. The CDR3 bases are TGCAGTGCTAGAGATTCGGGGGACATTCAGTACTTC.

V is TRBV7-9 and J is TRBJ2-1; D is perhaps TRBD1 (5 bases). The germline V gene has CDR1 SEHNR and CDR2 FQNEAQ (reference sequence). This CDR3 is 15 amino acids long. V was shortened by 6 bases and J by 9 bases, with 21 bases between the two germline ends. The CDR3 sequence: CASSRTYYGAIEQFF. The DNA of the CDR3 is TGTGCCAGCAGTCGGACGTACTATGGGGCGATTGAGCAGTTCTTC.

This clonotype was counted a few times. The chain couples TRBV11-2 to TRBJ2-5; D might be TRBD1 or TRBD2, each matching 7 bases. The germline V gene has CDR1 SGHAT and CDR2 FQNNGV. The V gene lost 5 bases and the J gene lost 7 bases, with 17 bases spanning the gap. The CDR3 spans 14 residues. This CDR3 reads CASSPSTGRGTQYF. CDR3 nucleotide sequence: TGTGCCAGCAGCCCATCGACAGGGAGGGGGACCCAGTACTTC. The entire variable domain, with the rest obtained from reference TRBV11-2 and TRBJ2-5, is as follows: EAGVAQSPRYKIIEKRQSVAFWCNPISGHATLYWYQQILGQGPKLLIQFQNNGVVDDSQLPKDRFSAERLKGVDSTLKIQPAKLEDSAVYLCASSPSTGRGTQYFGPGTRLLVL.

The V gene is TRBV25-1, the J gene TRBJ2-3; 11 bases agree with TRBD1. There are 15 residues in the CDR3. V dropped 4 bases and J dropped 0; count of bases not matched to a gene: 0. Germline V CDR1 and CDR2: MGHDK, SYGVNS. The CDR3 DNA reads as TGTGCCAGCAGTGGGACAGGGGGCAGCACAGATACGCAGTATTTT. This gives the protein CASSGTGGSTDTQYF.

This clonotype occurred a few times. The chain couples TRBV7-6 to TRBJ1-5, with D perhaps TRBD1 (6 bases). Deletions cut 5 bases from V and 7 bases from J, with 15 bases between. Looked up from germline, CDR1 is SGHVS and CDR2 is FNYEAQ. The CDR3 length is 14 residues. The CDR3 sequence: CASSKNREYQPQHF. CDR3 bases: TGTGCCAGCAGCAAGAACAGGGAATACCAGCCCCAGCATTTT. The variable domain in full, with the rest retrieved from reference TRBV7-6 and TRBJ1-5, is GAGVSQSPRYKVTKRGQDVALRCDPISGHVSLYWYRQALGQGPEFLTYFNYEAQQDKSGLPNDRFSAERPEGSISTLTIQRTEQRDSAMYRCASSKNREYQPQHFGDGTRLSIL.

The V call is TRBV28, the J call TRBJ1-5; a weak D match, TRBD1 (5 bases). With 2 bases removed from V and 3 bases from J, the gap between germline ends came to 14 bases. Germline values: CDR1 MDHEN, CDR2 SYDVKM. This CDR3 is built from 16 residues. CDR3 nucleotides: TGTGCCAGCAGTTTAATGAGAGGGGACGACAATCAGCCCCAGCATTTT. Its translation: CASSLMRGDDNQPQHF.

J is TRBJ1-2 and V is TRBV5-5; weak D call: TRBD1 (5 bases). The CDR3 covers 16 residues. V lost 0 bases and J lost 0, with 12 bases in between. Per germline, CDR1 SGHKS and CDR2 YYEKEE (reference sequence). The CDR3 nucleotides are TGTGCCAGCAGCTTGGCCGGGTCAGGGTCTAACTATGGCTACACCTTC. Translating gives CASSLAGSGSNYGYTF.

The rearrangement joins TRBV24-1 to TRBJ2-5, with D possibly matching TRBD1 (6 bases). Trimming shortened V by 4 bases and J by 4 bases, and 21 bases separated the two germline ends. Germline assignment: CDR1 KGHDR and CDR2 SFDVKD. The CDR3 contains 17 residues. The CDR3 is CATSDPGTSRAPETQYF. The DNA for the CDR3 is TGTGCCACCAGTGACCCCGGGACATCTCGTGCCCCAGAGACCCAGTACTTC.

The chain carries TRBV20-1 and TRBJ1-2; D may be TRBD1 (6 bases). The V gene lost 5 bases and the J gene lost 5 bases, with 12 bases spanning the gap. Germline V gives CDR1 DFQATT, CDR2 SNEGSKA (reference sequence). The CDR3 runs to 12 residues. Here the CDR3 reads CSARSTGYGYTF. For the CDR3, the DNA is TGCAGTGCTCGATCAACAGGGTATGGCTACACCTTC.

This clonotype was seen a few times. V is TRBV6-2 or TRBV6-3 and J is TRBJ1-1, with D perhaps matching TRBD1 (6 bases). Trimming cost V 7 bases and J 4 bases, with 10 bases left between them. Germline-derived CDR1 and CDR2 are MNHEY and SVGEGT. CDR3 length: 12 residues. CDR3 sequence: CASNQGSTEAFF. The CDR3 coding sequence is TGTGCCAGCAATCAGGGGAGCACTGAAGCTTTCTTT.

The V and J genes are TRBV12-3 or TRBV12-4 and TRBJ2-2, with 7 bases matching TRBD1. This CDR3 contains 14 residues. The trim removed 5 bases at V and 4 bases at J, leaving 4 bases unmatched. The CDR3 nucleotides are TGTGCCAGCAGTGGACAGGCGGCCACCGGGGAGCTGTTTTTT. This gives the protein CASSGQAATGELFF.

This clonotype has a handful of counts. The chain recombines TRBV7-2 with TRBJ2-1; unclear D gene. Germline V gene data show CDR1 as SGHTA and CDR2 as FQGNSA. V lost 1 base to trimming and J lost 8 bases, with 12 bases between them. The CDR3 is made up of 14 amino acids. The DNA of the CDR3 is TGTGCCAGCAGCTTAGGGGCCGGTGGAGATGAGCAGTTCTTC. Amino acids: CASSLGAGGDEQFF.

The chain uses TRBV5-1 and TRBJ2-3; D is perhaps TRBD2 (6 bases). Trimming cost V 1 base and J 5 bases, with 14 bases left between them. Germline V gene lookup returns CDR1 SGHRS and CDR2 YFSETQ. CDR3 length: 15 amino acids. This chain's CDR3 is CASSLLRGDGDTQYF. The CDR3 bases are TGCGCCAGCAGCTTGCTTCGCGGGGATGGAGATACGCAGTATTTT.

This sequence joins TRBV4-3 and TRBJ1-6; TRBD1 aligns across 8 bases. V lost 0 bases to trimming and J lost 7 bases; unmatched junction nucleotides: 5. Germline CDR1 is LGHNA and CDR2 is YSLEER. The length of the CDR3 is 16 residues. The CDR3 reads CASSQDRTGWNSPLHF. The DNA for the CDR3 is TGCGCCAGCAGCCAAGACCGGACAGGGTGGAATTCACCCCTCCACTTT.

The chain combines TRBV6-2 or TRBV6-3 with TRBJ2-7; D is ambiguous. Trimming cost V 3 bases and J 3 bases, with 12 bases left between them. Germline-derived CDR1 and CDR2 are MNHEY and SVGEGT. The CDR3 totals 14 residues. In DNA form, the CDR3 reads TGTGCCAGCAGTTATCCGAGTCGGAACTACGAGCAGTACTTC. Translated, it gives CASSYPSRNYEQYF.